A selection of T cell receptor beta chains follows, all from one sample in a study of blood T cells in healthy people across ages. Using its own MiXCR run on the 5' RACE reads, TCRdb lists one record per CDR3 protein. Among 540,000 or so distinct CDR3 sequences listed, approximately 25% were seen once. The data also belong to a second study, concerning T cells of mothers and their children.

The sequenced material came from blood. Source of these receptors: a boy aged 10-17 years in good health. The CDR3 runs from the conserved cysteine through the conserved F or W. Each record gives: CDR3 protein, CDR3 DNA, V gene, clone size, D gene, J gene. A D gene is named only where the DNA matches it firmly. Clone size is shown for a subset of rows, as once, few, many or a class of expanded clone.

CASSPASGDGYAF	TGTGCCAGCAGTCCCGCCAGCGGAGATGGCTACGCCTTC	TRBV27	-	-	TRBJ1-2
CASSPAASRSGYTF	TGCGCCAGCAGCCCGGCGGCGTCCAGGAGTGGCTACACCTTC	TRBV4-3	few	-	TRBJ1-2
CSGGRSNEQFF	TGCAGCGGGGGGAGAAGCAATGAGCAGTTCTTC	TRBV29-1	once	-	TRBJ2-1
CASSVGGQLGTGELFF	TGTGCCAGCAGCGTAGGGGGGCAGCTAGGTACCGGGGAGCTGTTTTTT	TRBV9	-	-	TRBJ2-2
CASSPPVKQETQYF	TGTGCCAGCTCACCCCCCGTTAAACAAGAGACCCAGTACTTC	TRBV18	-	-	TRBJ2-5
CASSQEPGGAEQYF	TGCGCCAGCAGCCAAGAACCAGGGGGCGCCGAGCAGTACTTC	TRBV4-3	-	TRBD1	TRBJ2-7
CASSQDAGTGDEQYF	TGCGCCAGCAGCCAAGATGCCGGGACAGGTGACGAGCAGTACTTC	TRBV4-3	few	TRBD1	TRBJ2-7
CSGHYSYEQYF	TGCAGTGGCCACTACTCCTACGAGCAGTACTTC	TRBV20-1	few	-	TRBJ2-7
CASSQVLASVFHEQFF	TGCGCCAGCAGCCAAGTGCTGGCTTCGGTCTTCCATGAGCAGTTCTTC	TRBV4-1	-	-	TRBJ2-1
CASSLADRGPETQYF	TGTGCCAGCAGTTTGGCGGACAGGGGACCGGAGACCCAGTACTTC	TRBV28	-	TRBD1	TRBJ2-5
CASRKDTSGGYTF	TGTGCCAGCAGAAAGGACACCTCGGGGGGCTACACCTTC	TRBV7-2	few	-	TRBJ1-2
CASSLVLGAADTQYF	TGTGCCAGCAGCTTAGTACTTGGGGCCGCAGATACGCAGTATTTT	TRBV7-2	-	-	TRBJ2-3
CASSLQGAGANVLTF	TGTGCCAGCAGTTTACAGGGCGCTGGGGCCAACGTCCTGACTTTC	TRBV6-2/TRBV6-3	-	-	TRBJ2-6
CASSGTSGRVSSYEQYF	TGTGCCAGCAGTGGGACTAGCGGGAGGGTTAGCTCCTACGAGCAGTACTTC	TRBV6-4	-	TRBD2	TRBJ2-7
CASSLLTYRGLSTRGRPNEQFF	TGTGCCAGCAGTCTCCTAACCTACAGGGGCCTCTCCACACGGGGACGACCCAATGAGCAGTTCTTC	TRBV28	many	TRBD1	TRBJ2-1
CSARDQGTYEQYF	TGCAGTGCTAGAGACCAAGGAACCTACGAGCAGTACTTC	TRBV20-1	once	-	TRBJ2-7
CASSQTIGAQELNSPLHF	TGCGCCAGCAGCCAGACCATAGGGGCCCAGGAGTTGAATTCACCCCTCCACTTT	TRBV4-3	-	-	TRBJ1-6
CAWTGNMNTEAFF	TGTGCCTGGACAGGGAACATGAACACTGAAGCTTTCTTT	TRBV30	few	-	TRBJ1-1
CASSLRTGDRVNKYEQFF	TGTGCCAGCAGCTTACGGACAGGGGACAGGGTCAATAAATATGAGCAGTTCTTC	TRBV7-2	few	TRBD1	TRBJ2-1
CASSLAPGQSEAFF	TGCGCCAGCAGCTTGGCCCCGGGACAAAGTGAAGCTTTCTTT	TRBV5-1	-	-	TRBJ1-1
CASIHSPPELNTEAFF	TGTGCCAGCATCCACTCCCCCCCCGAATTGAACACTGAAGCTTTCTTT	TRBV11-2	-	-	TRBJ1-1
CASSTYDRATGEAGANVLTF	TGCGCCAGCAGCACGTATGACAGGGCCACCGGGGAAGCTGGGGCCAACGTCCTGACTTTC	TRBV4-3	few	TRBD1	TRBJ2-6
CSVDRASEYGYTF	TGCAGCGTTGACAGGGCATCGGAGTATGGCTACACCTTC	TRBV29-1	-	-	TRBJ1-2
CSARRGLNQETQYF	TGCAGTGCTCGTCGGGGACTTAACCAAGAGACCCAGTACTTC	TRBV20-1	-	-	TRBJ2-5
CASSSSSAGGLEQYF	TGTGCCAGCAGCTCCTCTTCCGCGGGGGGGCTAGAGCAGTACTTC	TRBV7-9	few	TRBD2	TRBJ2-7
CASSKGAGLNTEAFF	TGTGCCAGCAGTAAGGGTGCGGGATTGAACACTGAAGCTTTCTTT	TRBV2	-	-	TRBJ1-1
CASSQDFRGVGTEAFF	TGCGCCAGCAGCCAAGATTTCCGGGGGGTCGGCACTGAAGCTTTCTTT	TRBV4-3	few	-	TRBJ1-1
CASSLDQGGNEQFF	TGTGCCAGCAGCTTGGACCAGGGGGGCAATGAGCAGTTCTTC	TRBV5-6	-	-	TRBJ2-1
CSASPPSRGGRTTLYSFYEQYF	TGCAGTGCTAGTCCCCCTTCGAGGGGCGGGAGGACCACTCTTTATAGCTTCTACGAGCAGTACTTC	TRBV20-1	-	TRBD2	TRBJ2-7
CASSLAGTSGRRYEQYF	TGTGCCAGCAGTTTAGCCGGGACTAGCGGGAGAAGGTACGAGCAGTACTTC	TRBV12-3/TRBV12-4	-	TRBD2	TRBJ2-7
CASSHTGLNTDTQYF	TGTGCCAGCAGCCATACGGGACTTAACACAGATACGCAGTATTTT	TRBV3-1	-	-	TRBJ2-3
CASRGQGLGEQYF	TGTGCCAGCAGAGGACAGGGTTTAGGCGAGCAGTACTTC	TRBV28	few	TRBD1	TRBJ2-7
CSARPGRTSGSSYNEQFF	TGCAGTGCTAGACCGGGGCGTACTAGCGGGAGCTCCTACAATGAGCAGTTCTTC	TRBV20-1	-	TRBD2	TRBJ2-1
CASSLDRGGGVDEQFF	TGTGCCAGCAGCTTAGATCGGGGGGGAGGCGTAGATGAGCAGTTCTTC	TRBV11-2	-	TRBD2	TRBJ2-1
CASSKTGSTDTQYF	TGTGCCAGCAGCAAGACAGGGTCCACAGATACGCAGTATTTT	TRBV21-1	-	-	TRBJ2-3
CASSLNGGGFSGNTIYF	TGTGCCAGCAGCTTAAATGGGGGGGGCTTCTCTGGAAACACCATATATTTT	TRBV7-2	many	-	TRBJ1-3
CASSQAMAGIDEQFF	TGCGCCAGCAGCCAAGCTATGGCAGGTATCGATGAGCAGTTCTTC	TRBV4-3	few	-	TRBJ2-1
CASSFLGHGNEQFF	TGTGCCAGCAGTTTTTTGGGGCACGGGAATGAGCAGTTCTTC	TRBV27	-	-	TRBJ2-1